The TCR beta chain described here comes from a study of T-cell reconstitution after alpha-beta-depleted transplantation in children. Whole-study findings and limits: The authors attributed T-cell counts and diversity one year after transplant mostly to newly produced T cells. Recipient T cells and thymic progenitors that survived were the source of the high TCRbeta diversity seen at day 60 in some patients. Reports say that about two months after transplant, the alpha-beta T cells came out of several hundred graft clones that had expanded.

Comments on this clonotype: Its specificity is unknown.

Researchers prepared the TCRbeta library using unique molecular identifiers, the study reports. TCRdb used MiXCR to reprocess the PCR reads, holding one entry per CDR3 protein. The sample holds 450,000 to 700,000 distinct CDR3 sequences, 20% to 30% seen once. The sequences come from PBMCs, collected before TCRalphabeta/CD19-depleted stem cell transplant. The TCR comes from a boy younger than two with Wiskott-Aldrich syndrome, due to receive a stem cell transplant.

CDR3 sequence (DNA): TGCAGTGCTAGACGAACCCCCACTGAAGCTTTCTTT. Protein product: CSARRTPTEAFF. V usage is TRBV20-1 and J usage is TRBJ1-1; no clear D. V was cut by 2 bases and J by 4 bases, with 8 bases left in between. The V gene's germline CDR1 is DFQATT and CDR2 SNEGSKA (reference sequence). The CDR3 loop spans 12 amino acids.